These T cell receptor beta chains were read from a single sample in a study of T cell responses to AZD1222 COVID-19 vaccine. The table came from immunoSEQ multiplex PCR; TCRdb's copy has only in-frame clones and leaves some out. The data hold about 140,000 clones, with more than 75% observed a single time. The sample was peripheral blood, taken 28 days after the second AZD1222 dose. These receptors originate from an adult who received the AZD1222 COVID-19 vaccine. Both conserved end residues are part of each CDR3. A D gene is named only where the DNA matches it firmly. Rows may omit the clone size; those that give it use once, few, many or a size class.

>.|TRBV24-1|TRBJ2-5|few
CATSDWGETQYF
TGTGCCACCAGTGACTGGGGTGAGACCCAGTACTTC
>.|TRBV5-1|TRBJ2-7|.
CASSFYREAYEQYF
TGCGCCAGCAGCTTTTACAGGGAGGCCTACGAGCAGTACTTC
>.|TRBV19|TRBJ1-2|.
CASRPSGRRTYGYTF
TGTGCCAGTAGACCCTCCGGACGGAGGACCTATGGCTACACCTTC
>.|TRBV28|TRBJ1-2|.
CASSSRLYGYTF
TGTGCCAGCAGTTCGAGGCTCTATGGCTACACCTTC
>.|TRBV13|TRBJ1-2|.
CASSPLPPGQENPSGGYTF
TGTGCCAGCAGCCCCCTCCCACCGGGACAAGAAAACCCCTCCGGTGGCTACACCTTC
>.|TRBV11-3|TRBJ1-6|.
CASSPQWASSYNSPLHF
TGTGCCAGCAGCCCTCAGTGGGCGAGCTCCTATAATTCACCCCTCCACTTT
>.|TRBV5-6|TRBJ2-3|.
CASTKIDRSTDTQYF
TGTGCCAGCACCAAAATCGACAGGTCCACAGATACGCAGTATTTT
>.|TRBV7-2|TRBJ2-1|.
CASSSNPGAVYNEQFF
TGTGCCAGCAGCTCGAATCCCGGAGCGGTCTACAATGAGCAGTTCTTC
>.|TRBV19|TRBJ2-1|.
CASSITTSSYNEQFF
TGTGCCAGTAGTATTACTACTAGCTCCTACAATGAGCAGTTCTTC
>.|TRBV6-5|TRBJ1-1|.
CASVKDGVNTEAFF
TGTGCCAGTGTCAAAGATGGGGTGAACACTGAAGCTTTCTTT
>.|TRBV7-9|TRBJ1-4|.
CASSPDIANKLFF
TGTGCCAGCAGCCCAGACATAGCGAACAAACTGTTTTTT
>.|TRBV5-1|TRBJ2-7|.
CASSRQAEAEQYF
TGCGCCAGCAGCCGACAAGCTGAGGCCGAGCAGTACTTC
>TRBD1|TRBV28|TRBJ2-5|.
CASSLTGIRETQYF
TGTGCCAGCAGTCTGACAGGGATCCGGGAGACCCAGTACTTC
>.|TRBV6-5|TRBJ2-1|.
CASTKGRGSYNEQFF
TGTGCCAGCACCAAGGGGCGGGGATCCTACAATGAGCAGTTCTTC
>.|TRBV5-1|TRBJ2-6|.
CASSLVISGANVLTF
TGCGCCAGCAGCTTGGTTATCTCTGGGGCCAACGTCCTGACTTTC
>.|TRBV2|TRBJ1-5|once
CASSAQIESNQPQHF
TGTGCCAGCAGTGCTCAAATTGAGAGCAATCAGCCCCAGCATTTT
>.|TRBV7-3|TRBJ2-2|.
CASSVKMTGELFF
TGTGCCAGCAGCGTCAAGATGACCGGGGAGCTGTTTTTT
>.|TRBV29-1|TRBJ2-1|.
CSGGYNEQFF
TGCAGCGGGGGATACAATGAGCAGTTCTTC
>.|TRBV21-1|TRBJ2-1|many
CASSKSPDSTTAGGTHNEQFF
TGTGCCAGCAGCAAATCCCCAGATTCCACTACGGCGGGAGGTACCCACAATGAGCAGTTCTTC
>.|TRBV18|TRBJ1-6|.
CASSPLAGENSPLHF
TGTGCCAGCTCACCACTGGCAGGGGAGAATTCACCCCTCCACTTT
>TRBD1|TRBV7-8|TRBJ2-7|.
CASSPGTGGRYEQYF
TGTGCCAGCAGCCCGGGGACAGGGGGTAGGTACGAGCAGTACTTC
>.|TRBV7-9|TRBJ1-1|few
CASSFGDMNTEAFF
TGTGCCAGCAGCTTTGGTGATATGAACACTGAAGCTTTCTTT
>.|TRBV11-3|TRBJ2-2|.
CASSLGLSGNTGELFF
TGTGCCAGCAGCTTAGGACTATCCGGAAACACCGGGGAGCTGTTTTTT
>TRBD2|TRBV3-1/TRBV3-2|TRBJ2-7|.
CASSASMTSGTHEQYF
TGTGCCAGCAGCGCCTCTATGACTAGCGGGACCCACGAGCAGTACTTC
>TRBD1|TRBV3-1/TRBV3-2|TRBJ1-2|.
CASSQEGQLGGYTF
TGTGCCAGCAGCCAAGAGGGACAGCTGGGTGGCTACACCTTC
>.|TRBV6-5|TRBJ1-6|.
CASSPRMDNSPLHF
TGTGCCAGCAGTCCCAGGATGGATAATTCACCCCTCCACTTT
>.|TRBV11-3|TRBJ1-1|.
CASSLLGGNTEAFF
TGTGCCAGCAGCCTTCTTGGGGGGAACACTGAAGCTTTCTTT
>.|TRBV7-9|TRBJ1-4|.
CASSYGETNEKLFF
TGTGCCAGCAGCTATGGGGAGACTAATGAAAAACTGTTTTTT
>.|TRBV6-5|TRBJ1-1|.
CASSYPQGAAFF
TGTGCCAGCAGTTACCCACAGGGTGCAGCTTTCTTT
>.|TRBV28|TRBJ1-1|once
CASRRVHTEAFF
TGTGCCAGCAGGAGGGTCCATACTGAAGCTTTCTTT
>.|TRBV4-2|TRBJ2-7|.
CASSQDLIGRGEQYF
TGTGCCAGCAGCCAAGATCTTATTGGCCGAGGGGAGCAGTACTTC
>.|TRBV10-2|TRBJ2-7|.
CASSEFGGAAYEQYF
TGCGCCAGCAGTGAGTTTGGCGGGGCAGCCTACGAGCAGTACTTC
>.|TRBV5-4|TRBJ2-7|.
CASSLVGAVYEQYF
TGTGCCAGCAGCTTGGTAGGGGCAGTCTACGAGCAGTACTTC
>TRBD2|TRBV4-3|TRBJ2-3|.
CASSPSRGGLTDTQYF
TGCGCCAGCAGCCCCAGCCGGGGGGGGCTCACAGATACGCAGTATTTT
>.|TRBV29-1|TRBJ1-1|.
CSVDRGTEAFF
TGCAGCGTTGATCGGGGGACTGAAGCTTTCTTT
>.|TRBV24-1|TRBJ1-1|.
CATSDSDRTRTPEAFF
TGTGCCACCAGTGACTCGGACCGCACCCGGACCCCCGAAGCTTTCTTT
>.|TRBV19|TRBJ1-1|.
CASSMQSAYEAFF
TGTGCCAGTAGTATGCAATCAGCCTATGAAGCTTTCTTT
>TRBD1|TRBV4-2|TRBJ2-2|.
CASSQKRQGSNTGELFF
TGTGCCAGCAGCCAGAAAAGACAGGGTTCGAACACCGGGGAGCTGTTTTTT